Listed below are T cell receptor beta chains from one sample, sequenced in a study of blood T cell dynamics during melanoma immunotherapy. Clones were sequenced by immunoSEQ multiplex PCR, and TCRdb holds only the in-frame ones, with some missing. Of 10,000 to 15,000 clones in the sample, less than 85% were seen once. The source material was blood, sampled from a patient treated with checkpoint blockade. Receptors were obtained from a human donor with melanoma. Both conserved end residues are part of each CDR3. D genes are given only for firm matches. Clone size is given for some rows only: seen once, a few or many times, or a class if the clone is expanded.

TGTGCCAGCAGCTTAGTACAAGGGGCGGCCAAAAACATTCAGTACTTC	CASSLVQGAAKNIQYF	.	TRBV7-9	TRBJ2-4	.
TGTGCCAGCAGTGTTAGCGGGAATGCCAAAAACATTCAGTACTTC	CASSVSGNAKNIQYF	.	TRBV6-5	TRBJ2-4	TRBD2
TGTGCCAGCAGCTTAGCCGGACAGGGCTATGGCTACACCTTC	CASSLAGQGYGYTF	once	TRBV7-2	TRBJ1-2	TRBD1
TGTGCCAGCAGCTTATCACTAGCGGGATCAGATACGCAGTATTTT	CASSLSLAGSDTQYF	.	TRBV7-7	TRBJ2-3	TRBD2
TGCGCCAGCTCCCGGGCCAGATCTAGCGGGGTCTCCTACGAGCAGTACTTC	CASSRARSSGVSYEQYF	.	TRBV4-3	TRBJ2-7	TRBD2
TGTGCCAGCCAAGCACTAGCGGTCGCCGGGGAGCTGTTTTTT	CASQALAVAGELFF	.	TRBV2	TRBJ2-2	TRBD2
TGTGCCAGCAGTACGGGACCGACTAATCAGCCCCAGCATTTT	CASSTGPTNQPQHF	.	TRBV7-6	TRBJ1-5	.
TGTGCCAGCAGTGTGATCTCAGCTGGGCGGGGGCTAGGGCACCAAGAGACCCAGTACTTC	CASSVISAGRGLGHQETQYF	.	TRBV6-1	TRBJ2-5	.
TGTGCCAGCAGCACGCCTCCCCACAGGGTCAATCCCTACAATGAGCAGTTCTTC	CASSTPPHRVNPYNEQFF	once	TRBV7-9	TRBJ2-1	.
TGTGCCAGCAGCTTAGCGGCTCCCGAACAGGGTGAAGCTTTCTTT	CASSLAAPEQGEAFF	few	TRBV7-9	TRBJ1-1	.
TGTGCCAGCAGCGCCCTAGCTTCCGAGCAGTTCTTC	CASSALASEQFF	.	TRBV13	TRBJ2-1	.
TGTGCCAGCAGTTACGCCGGGAAAGCCTACGAGCAGTACTTC	CASSYAGKAYEQYF	.	TRBV6-5	TRBJ2-7	.
TGTGCCTGGAGTCCGAGGACAGCTTTCACAGATACGCAGTATTTT	CAWSPRTAFTDTQYF	.	TRBV30	TRBJ2-3	.
TGTGCCAGTAGGACAGGGGCCCTTAACACTGAAGCTTTCTTT	CASRTGALNTEAFF	few	TRBV6-1	TRBJ1-1	TRBD1
TGTGCCAGCAGTTCCACGACGGCTAGCTATGGCTACACCTTC	CASSSTTASYGYTF	.	TRBV6-5	TRBJ1-2	.
TGTGCCAGCAGCCCAGGCCCGCATGAGCAGTTCTTC	CASSPGPHEQFF	.	TRBV7-6	TRBJ2-1	.
TGTGCCAGCACCGGAGGAGAGGGACAGGCGATAGACTATGGCTACACCTTC	CASTGGEGQAIDYGYTF	few	TRBV9	TRBJ1-2	TRBD1